The subject of this entry is one T cell receptor beta chain. Its antigen is not known. These data are taken from a study of graft-versus-host responses after intestinal transplantation. Per germline, CDR1 SNHLY and CDR2 FYNNEI. Trimming took 6 bases from V and 4 from J; bases not matched to a gene: 4. The CDR3 loop spans 14 amino acids. This table comes from immunoSEQ multiplex PCR, and its TCRdb copy is limited to in-frame clones, with some not included. The sample shows tens of thousands of clones, 80% to 95% of them seen only once. Overall study results and limits: The presence of high graft-versus-host to host-versus-graft clonal ratios in allografts characterized patients with graft-donor T cell macrochimerism.

This specimen was unstimulated CD4+ T cells sorted from spleen or lymph node cells, taken before intestinal transplant. The TCR was taken from a human donor who received an intestinal transplant. This chain uses TRBV2 with TRBJ2-5, with 11 positions matching TRBD1. CDR3 loop: CASSRDRGAETQYF. The CDR3 bases are TGTGCCAGCAGCCGGGACAGGGGGGCAGAGACCCAGTACTTC.